The source of this TCR beta chain is a study of identical twins. Ten or more counts support this clonotype. TCRdb independently ran MiXCR on the 5' RACE reads; one entry per CDR3 protein. The data contain about 240,000 distinct CDR3 sequences, roughly 10% of them seen just once; the ten biggest clones take up about 9.1%. This CDR3 is 16 amino acids long. Per the germline V gene, CDR1 is KGHSH and CDR2 is LQKENI. Germline trimming cut 5 bases from V and 6 bases from J; bases unmatched to any gene: 9. Material: memory T cells sorted from blood. This chain connects TRBV18 to TRBJ2-3; 12 positions agree with TRBD1. The clonotype originates from a man in his fifties in good health. The CDR3 sequence is CASSTGTGGRRDTQYF. CDR3 nucleotide sequence: TGTGCCAGCTCAACAGGGACAGGGGGCCGAAGGGATACGCAGTATTTT.